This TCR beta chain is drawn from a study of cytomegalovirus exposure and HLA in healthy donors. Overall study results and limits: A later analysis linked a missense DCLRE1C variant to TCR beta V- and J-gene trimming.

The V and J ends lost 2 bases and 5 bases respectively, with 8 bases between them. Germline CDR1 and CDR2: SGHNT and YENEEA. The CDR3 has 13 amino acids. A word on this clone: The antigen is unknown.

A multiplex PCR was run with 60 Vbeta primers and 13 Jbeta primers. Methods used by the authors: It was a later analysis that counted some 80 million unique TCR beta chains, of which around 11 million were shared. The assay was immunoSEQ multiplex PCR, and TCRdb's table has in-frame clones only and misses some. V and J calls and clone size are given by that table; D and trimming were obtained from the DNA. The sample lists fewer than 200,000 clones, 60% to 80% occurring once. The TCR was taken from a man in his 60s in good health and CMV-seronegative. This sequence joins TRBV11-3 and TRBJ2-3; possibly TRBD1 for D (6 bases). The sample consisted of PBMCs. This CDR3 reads CASSLYREDTQYF. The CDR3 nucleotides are TGTGCCAGCAGCTTATACAGGGAAGATACGCAGTATTTT.